The 24 T cell receptor beta chains presented below share a single source sample, sequenced in a study of blood T cell repertoires in COVID-19. Generated by immunoSEQ multiplex PCR, the TCRdb table keeps only in-frame clones and is missing some. The sample yields over 200,000 clones, around nine tenths seen once. Sequences were obtained from peripheral blood. These receptors were collected from a man aged 60-69 years who had recovered from COVID-19.

The chain employs TRBV29-1 and TRBJ1-5; 10 positions agree with TRBD1. Looked up from germline, CDR1 is SQVTM and CDR2 is ANQGSEA. The ends lost 3 bases at V and 6 bases at J; junction bases unmatched: 2. CDR3 length: 13 residues. The CDR3 bases are TGCAGCGTTGAGACAGGGGGCAGTCAGCCCCAGCATTTT. Protein product: CSVETGGSQPQHF.

The J gene is TRBJ1-4, the V gene TRBV2, with 10 bases that match TRBD1. The CDR3 totals 13 residues. J was trimmed by 7 bases and V by 6 bases; bases with no gene match: 2. The germline gives CDR1 SNHLY, CDR2 FYNNEI. The CDR3 loop reads CASSGQGGEKLFF. CDR3 DNA sequence: TGTGCCAGCAGCGGACAGGGGGGTGAAAAACTGTTTTTT.

The chain combines TRBV6-5 with TRBJ2-1; 16 nucleotides align to TRBD2. The CDR3 contains 15 residues. V shed 6 bases, J shed 7 bases, and the junction held 3 bases outside the gene matches. Germline CDR1 and CDR2: MNHEY and SVGAGI. The CDR3 bases are TGTGCCAGCAGCTCGGGACTAGCGGGAGGGAATGAGCAGTTCTTC. Its translation is CASSSGLAGGNEQFF.

CDR3 in amino acids: CASSERSHQPQHF. The CDR3 region has the DNA TGTGCCAGCAGTGAACGGAGCCACCAGCCCCAGCATTTT. The V gene is TRBV2, the J gene TRBJ1-5; D is unclear. The germline gives CDR1 SNHLY, CDR2 FYNNEI. V was trimmed by 2 bases and J by 7 bases, leaving 9 bases between them. The CDR3 is 13 residues long.

CDR3 loop: CASSIGQGLSSYEQYF. DNA for the CDR3: TGTGCCAGTAGTATCGGGCAAGGACTATCCTCCTACGAGCAGTACTTC. V usage is TRBV19 and J usage is TRBJ2-7; D is perhaps TRBD2 (6 bases). Trimming cost V 3 bases and J 0 bases, with 15 bases left between them. The germline V gene encodes CDR1 LNHDA and CDR2 SQIVND (reference sequence). The CDR3 sequence is 16 residues long.

The rearrangement links TRBV10-3 to TRBJ1-3, with a tentative D call TRBD1 (5 bases). V lost 6 bases to trimming and J lost 0 bases, with 9 bases between them. Germline-derived CDR1 and CDR2 are ENHRY and SYGVKD. The CDR3 has 14 amino acids. The CDR3: CAIRRGNSGNTIYF. CDR3 DNA: TGTGCCATCAGGCGGGGGAACTCTGGAAACACCATATATTTT.

This chain links TRBV28 with TRBJ1-1, with D hard to call. The CDR3 has 13 residues. The V gene lost 7 bases and the J gene lost 4 bases, with 13 bases spanning the gap. Looked up from germline, CDR1 is MDHEN and CDR2 is SYDVKM. Here the CDR3 DNA reads TGTGCCAGCACCCCAGCTGGAGGCACTGAAGCTTTCTTT. Translation gives CASTPAGGTEAFF.

This clone has just a few counts. The chain joins TRBV5-4 to TRBJ2-1; D perhaps matches TRBD2 (5 bases). Trimming left V 7 bases short and J 5 bases short, with 10 bases between. CDR3 length equals 12 residues. Germline V lookup: CDR1 SGHNT, CDR2 YYREEE (reference sequence). The CDR3 DNA sequence: TGTGCCAGCTCCGACGGGGACAATGAGCAGTTCTTC. It codes for CASSDGDNEQFF.

This clone was seen at least ten times. V usage is TRBV4-1 and J usage is TRBJ2-1; 10 bases agree with TRBD2. The length of the CDR3 is 16 residues. V trimming: 2 bases; J trimming: 12 bases; junction bases outside the gene matches: 13. CDR1 and CDR2 (germline): MGHRA, YSYEKL. The CDR3 here is CASSQFGGLADTGQFF. CDR3 coding DNA: TGCGCCAGCAGCCAATTCGGTGGACTAGCGGACACCGGGCAGTTCTTC.

The rearrangement joins TRBV24-1 to TRBJ2-3, with D perhaps matching TRBD2 (6 bases). The CDR3 is 14 amino acids. Trimming pared 3 bases from V and 3 bases from J, leaving 9 bases between. Germline V gene sequence: CDR1 KGHDR, CDR2 SFDVKD. CDR3 nucleotide sequence: TGTGCCACCAGTGATCGGGACTTGACAGATACGCAGTATTTT. Its translation: CATSDRDLTDTQYF.

The chain joins TRBV2 to TRBJ2-2; TRBD1 aligns across 8 bases. CDR1 SNHLY and CDR2 FYNNEI come from the germline V gene. V gave up 7 bases and J gave up 1 base; unmatched junction bases: 5. CDR3 length: 15 amino acids. The CDR3 nucleotides read TGTGCCAGCATTCTACAGGGGGTGAACACCGGGGAGCTGTTTTTT. Encoded protein: CASILQGVNTGELFF.

This clone occurred a few times. This chain connects TRBV11-2 to TRBJ1-1; no firm D call. This CDR3 region has 15 residues. The V gene lost 5 bases and the J gene lost 2 bases, with 15 bases spanning the gap. Looked up from germline, CDR1 is SGHAT and CDR2 is FQNNGV. CDR3 nucleotides: TGTGCCAGCAGCCCCGGGGTCGTGGGAAACACTGAAGCTTTCTTT. This gives the protein CASSPGVVGNTEAFF.

V is TRBV6-1 and J is TRBJ1-6; D gene uncertain. V lost 6 bases, J lost 5 bases, and 11 bases lay in between. Germline V lookup: CDR1 MNHNS, CDR2 SASEGT. The CDR3 runs to 14 residues. This CDR3 reads CASRPPGNNSPLHF. Written as DNA, the CDR3 is TGTGCCAGCAGACCTCCGGGGAATAATTCACCCCTCCACTTT.

The V call is TRBV6-5, the J call TRBJ2-3; TRBD1 matches 8 bases. The CDR3 covers 15 residues. Germline V gene lookup returns CDR1 MNHEY and CDR2 SVGAGI. V shed 0 bases, J shed 4 bases, and the junction held 3 bases outside the gene matches. The CDR3 spells CASSYSVQGADTQYF. CDR3 nucleotide sequence: TGTGCCAGCAGTTACTCGGTACAGGGGGCAGATACGCAGTATTTT.

This clone was found once. The genes are TRBV28 and TRBJ2-7, with no clear D. Germline V gives CDR1 MDHEN, CDR2 SYDVKM. The CDR3 has 13 amino acids. V lost 6 bases and J lost 0, with 9 bases in between. The CDR3 DNA sequence: TGTGCCAGCAGAAGTAGCCTCTCCTACGAGCAGTACTTC. Amino acids: CASRSSLSYEQYF. The full variable domain, rest sourced from reference TRBV28 and TRBJ2-7, is DVKVTQSSRYLVKRTGEKVFLECVQDMDHENMFWYRQDPGLGLRLIYFSYDVKMKEKGDIPEGYSVSREKKERFSLILESASTNQTSMYLCASRSSLSYEQYFGPGTRLTVT.

The chain joins TRBV7-9 to TRBJ2-2; 9 nucleotides line up with TRBD2. Looked up from germline, CDR1 is SEHNR and CDR2 is FQNEAQ (reference sequence). The CDR3 has 16 residues. V was pared by 2 bases and J by 6 bases, with 7 bases of the junction left unmatched. In DNA, the CDR3 is TGTGCCAGCAGCTTACTAGCGGGAATCTTATCCGGGGAGCTGTTTTTT. This translates into CASSLLAGILSGELFF. Variable domain in full (rest from reference TRBV7-9 and TRBJ2-2): DTGVSQNPRHKITKRGQNVTFRCDPISEHNRLYWYRQTLGQGPEFLTYFQNEAQLEKSRLLSDRFSAERPKGSFSTLEIQRTEQGDSAMYLCASSLLAGILSGELFFGEGSRLTVL.

The V gene is TRBV30, the J gene TRBJ2-7; the D is unclear. V was cut by 0 bases and J by 3 bases, with 9 bases left in between. Germline V gene data show CDR1 as GTSNPN and CDR2 as SVGIG (reference sequence). The CDR3 length is 13 residues. CDR3 loop: CAWSVGFYYEQYF. CDR3 nucleotide sequence: TGTGCCTGGAGTGTGGGCTTTTACTACGAGCAGTACTTC. The whole variable domain, filled in from reference TRBV30 and TRBJ2-7, reads SQTIHQWPATLVQPVGSPLSLECTVEGTSNPNLYWYRQAAGRGLQLLFYSVGIGQISSEVPQNLSASRPQDRQFILSSKKLLLSDSGFYLCAWSVGFYYEQYFGPGTRLTVT.

This clone appeared a few times. The rearrangement links TRBV6-5 to TRBJ1-6; D is unresolved. Trimming shortened V by 5 bases and J by 0 bases, and 8 bases separated the two germline ends. Germline CDR1 reads MNHEY; CDR2 reads SVGAGI. This CDR3 is 15 amino acids long. Written as DNA, the CDR3 is TGTGCCAGCAGTCCCGAGAGCTCCTATAATTCACCCCTCCACTTT. Amino acids: CASSPESSYNSPLHF.

J is TRBJ2-5 and V is TRBV30; a possible D gene is TRBD1 (5 bases). The germline V gene encodes CDR1 GTSNPN and CDR2 SVGIG (reference sequence). Trimming took 0 bases from V and 6 from J, leaving 14 bases between them. The CDR3 sequence is 14 residues long. The CDR3 region has the DNA TGTGCCTGGAGTGTAAAAGGGGCAGTAAAGACCCAGTACTTC. Encoded protein: CAWSVKGAVKTQYF.

By share, this clone counts as medium-sized. V usage is TRBV6-4 and J usage is TRBJ2-2, with 10 bases matching TRBD2. This CDR3 contains 16 residues. Trimming took 0 bases from V and 3 from J; bases not matched to a gene: 1. Looked up from germline, CDR1 is MRHNA and CDR2 is SNTAGT. The CDR3 reads CASSDSAGGHTGELFF. For the CDR3, the DNA is TGTGCCAGCAGTGACTCAGCGGGAGGGCACACCGGGGAGCTGTTTTTT.

V is TRBV9 and J is TRBJ1-2; 12 bases align to TRBD1. The CDR3 extends over 15 amino acids. The junction had 8 bases not matched to a gene; V was cut back by 4 bases and J by 7 bases. From germline, CDR1 is SGDLS and CDR2 YYNGEE. CDR3 sequence reads: CASSPGTGGVTGYTF. The CDR3 nucleotides are TGTGCCAGCAGCCCTGGGACAGGGGGCGTTACTGGCTACACCTTC.

The chain employs TRBV15 and TRBJ1-2; D is perhaps TRBD1 (6 bases). Germline V gene data show CDR1 as LNHNV and CDR2 as YYDKDF (reference sequence). This CDR3 has 15 residues. Trimming shortened V by 2 bases and J by 4 bases, and 14 bases separated the two germline ends. The CDR3 bases are TGTGCCACCAGCAGAAACTTTGACAGGTTCTATGGCTACACCTTC. Amino acids: CATSRNFDRFYGYTF.

The rearrangement links TRBV19 to TRBJ2-2, with D tentatively TRBD1 (6 bases). V was pared by 4 bases and J by 1 base, with 10 bases between. Germline CDR1 reads LNHDA; CDR2 reads SQIVND (reference sequence). This CDR3 contains 15 residues. This CDR3 reads CASSSWGRNTGELFF. Written as DNA, the CDR3 is TGTGCCAGTAGTAGCTGGGGGCGGAACACCGGGGAGCTGTTTTTT.

The genes are TRBV5-1 and TRBJ1-1; no definite D call. Looked up from germline, CDR1 is SGHRS and CDR2 is YFSETQ. This CDR3 has 13 residues. V lost 0 bases to trimming and J lost 1 base, with 4 bases between them. CDR3 sequence (DNA): TGCGCCAGCAGCTTGGCCAGGAACACTGAAGCTTTCTTT. Its protein is CASSLARNTEAFF.